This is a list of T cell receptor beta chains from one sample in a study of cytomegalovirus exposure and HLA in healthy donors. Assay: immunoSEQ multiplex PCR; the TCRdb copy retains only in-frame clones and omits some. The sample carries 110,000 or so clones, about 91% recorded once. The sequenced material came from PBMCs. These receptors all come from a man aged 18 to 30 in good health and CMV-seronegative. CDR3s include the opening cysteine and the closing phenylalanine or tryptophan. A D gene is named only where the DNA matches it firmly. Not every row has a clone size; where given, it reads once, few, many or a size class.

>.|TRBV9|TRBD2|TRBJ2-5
TGTGCCAGCAGCGCAAGAGGGACTAGCCAAGAGACCCAGTACTTC
CASSARGTSQETQYF
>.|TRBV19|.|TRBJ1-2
TGTGCCAGTAGGGCAGGGAACTATGGCTACACCTTC
CASRAGNYGYTF
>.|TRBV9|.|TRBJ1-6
TGTGCCAGCAGCAAAGAAGGTCGAGGGCCCCTCCACTTT
CASSKEGRGPLHF
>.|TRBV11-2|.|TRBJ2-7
TGTGCCAGCAGCCCTAACAGGGAATACGAGCAGTACTTC
CASSPNREYEQYF
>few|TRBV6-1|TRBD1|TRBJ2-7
TGTGCCAGCAGTGAAGCTCACAGGGGCTACGAGCAGTACTTC
CASSEAHRGYEQYF
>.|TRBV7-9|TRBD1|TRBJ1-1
TGTGCCAGCAGCTCGAGTCCCGGGACAGGGACTCAGAGAGAAGCTTTCTTT
CASSSSPGTGTQREAFF
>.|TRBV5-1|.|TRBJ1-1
TGCGCCAGCAGCGTGGTGTCAGGAGAAGCTTTCTTT
CASSVVSGEAFF
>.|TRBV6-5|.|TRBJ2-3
TGTGCCAGCAACCACAACGCAGGAGGAGATACGCAGTATTTT
CASNHNAGGDTQYF
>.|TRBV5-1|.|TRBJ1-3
TGCGCCAGCAGCACGGACGGACTCTCTGGAAACACCATATATTTT
CASSTDGLSGNTIYF
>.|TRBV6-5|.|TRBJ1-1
TGTGCCAGCAGGTCAGGCCCCCACACTGAAGCTTTCTTT
CASRSGPHTEAFF
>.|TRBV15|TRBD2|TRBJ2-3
TGTGCCACCAGCAGAGGAGGGGGACTAGTGAGGGGCACAGATACGCAGTATTTT
CATSRGGGLVRGTDTQYF
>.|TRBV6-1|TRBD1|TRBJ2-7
TGTGCCAGCAATGGGGTCGGGACAGTTATCCACGAGCAGTACTTC
CASNGVGTVIHEQYF
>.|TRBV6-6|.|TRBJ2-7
TGTGCCAGCAATCACCTGGGACTGACAACCTACGAGCAGTACTTC
CASNHLGLTTYEQYF
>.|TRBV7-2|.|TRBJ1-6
TGTGCCAGCAGCTTAGTTGCGGGGGGCCTTCAAGCCCTCCACTTT
CASSLVAGGLQALHF
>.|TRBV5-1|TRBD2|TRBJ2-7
TGCGCCAGCAGCTGGACTAGCGGGAGATTGTACGAGCAGTACTTC
CASSWTSGRLYEQYF
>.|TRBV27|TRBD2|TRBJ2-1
TGTGCCAGCAGTCCTCTAGCGGAGAGCTACAATGAGCAGTTCTTC
CASSPLAESYNEQFF
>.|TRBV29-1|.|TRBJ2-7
TGCAGCGCCTCCCCCGGGATGAGCCTCGAGCAGTACTTC
CSASPGMSLEQYF
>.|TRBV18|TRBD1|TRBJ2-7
TGTGCCAGCGCTCTCCTTGGTAAGACAGGGTCCCACGAGCAGTACTTC
CASALLGKTGSHEQYF
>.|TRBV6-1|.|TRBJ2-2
TGTGCCAGCAGTGTACAGGGTGGCACCGGGGAGCTGTTTTTT
CASSVQGGTGELFF
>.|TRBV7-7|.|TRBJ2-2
TGTGCCAGCAGCTTAGTACAGTCACCGAACACCGGGGAGCTGTTTTTT
CASSLVQSPNTGELFF
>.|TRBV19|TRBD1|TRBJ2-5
TGTGCCAGTAGCAGAGAGGGACAGCAAGAGACCCAGTACTTC
CASSREGQQETQYF
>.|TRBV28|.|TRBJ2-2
TGTGCCAGCAGTGAAACCGGGACACTGAACACCGGGGAGCTGTTTTTT
CASSETGTLNTGELFF
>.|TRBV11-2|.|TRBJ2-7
TGTGCCAGCAGCCTACTCATTAGCTCCTACGAGCAGTACTTC
CASSLLISSYEQYF
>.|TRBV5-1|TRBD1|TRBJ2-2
TGCGCCAGCAGCTTTAGACAGGGATACACCGGGGAGCTGTTTTTT
CASSFRQGYTGELFF
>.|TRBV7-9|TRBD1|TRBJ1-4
TGTGCCAGCAGCTTGACCGACGGGACAGGGGGCGGTGAAAAACTGTTTTTT
CASSLTDGTGGGEKLFF
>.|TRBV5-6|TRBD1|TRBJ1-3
TGTGCCAGCAGCGGGACAGGGTCTGGAAACACCATATATTTT
CASSGTGSGNTIYF
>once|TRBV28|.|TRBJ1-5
TGTGCCAGCAGTTTAAGAGCCCAAGGGCGCGGACTATATAGCAATCAGCCCCAGCATTTT
CASSLRAQGRGLYSNQPQHF
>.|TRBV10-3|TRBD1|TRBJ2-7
TGTGCCATCAAACAAACAGGGGGGTCGGTCGACGAGCAGTACTTC
CAIKQTGGSVDEQYF
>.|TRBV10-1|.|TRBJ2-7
TGCGCCAGCAGTGTTGTTGACGGGGGGCTATCCTACGAGCAGTACTTC
CASSVVDGGLSYEQYF
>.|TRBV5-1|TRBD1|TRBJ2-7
TGCGCCAGCAGCGCCGGACAGGGCCGGTCCTACGAGCAGTACTTC
CASSAGQGRSYEQYF
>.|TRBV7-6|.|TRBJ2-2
TGTGCCAGCAGCTTGCAGGGCACCGGGGAGCTGTTTTTT
CASSLQGTGELFF
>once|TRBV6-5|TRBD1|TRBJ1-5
TGTGCCAGCAGATCGACAGGGAGAAACCAGCCCCAGCATTTT
CASRSTGRNQPQHF
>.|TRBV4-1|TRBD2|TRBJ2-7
TGCGCCAGCAGCCAGCGTAGCGGGAGCTTTGGAAACTACGAGCAGTACTTC
CASSQRSGSFGNYEQYF
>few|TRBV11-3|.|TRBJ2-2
TGTGCCAGCACTTACGGGGAGCTGTTTTTT
CASTYGELFF
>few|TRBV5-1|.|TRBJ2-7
TGCGCCAGCAGCCAGTCCCCGGGCGAGCAGTACTTC
CASSQSPGEQYF
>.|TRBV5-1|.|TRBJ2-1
TGCGCCAGCAGCTCCCAAGACAGGTACAATGAGCAGTTCTTC
CASSSQDRYNEQFF
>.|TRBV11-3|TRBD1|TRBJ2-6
TGTGCCAGCAGCTCCGGACAGGGAATCCCAGGGGCCAACGTCCTGACTTTC
CASSSGQGIPGANVLTF
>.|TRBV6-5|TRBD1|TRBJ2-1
TGTGCCAGCAGTCAGGGACAGGGGGCCAATGAGCAGTTCTTC
CASSQGQGANEQFF
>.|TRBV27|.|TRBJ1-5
TGTGCCAGCAGCCGTCGAGGCGGGGATTATAGCAATCAGCCCCAGCATTTT
CASSRRGGDYSNQPQHF
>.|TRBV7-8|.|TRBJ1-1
TGTGCCAGCAGCTTAGTGTCAGTGAACACTGAAGCTTTCTTT
CASSLVSVNTEAFF
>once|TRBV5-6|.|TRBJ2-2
TGTGCCAGCAGCCGCGGGGAACTGAACACCGGGGAGCTGTTTTTT
CASSRGELNTGELFF
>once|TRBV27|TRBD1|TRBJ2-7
TGTGCCAGCAGGAGCGCCAGGGGGCGATACGAGCAGTACTTC
CASRSARGRYEQYF
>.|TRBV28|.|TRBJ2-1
TGTGCCAGCAGGTATGAGTTAGATGAGCAGTTCTTC
CASRYELDEQFF
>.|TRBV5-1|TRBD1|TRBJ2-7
TGCGCCAGCAGCTTGGCAAGGGACAGGGGGCAGTACTTC
CASSLARDRGQYF
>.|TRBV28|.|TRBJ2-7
TGTGCCAGCAGTTACCAGGAAGAGCAGTACTTC
CASSYQEEQYF
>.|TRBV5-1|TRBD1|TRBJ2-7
TGCGCCAGCAGCATTACAGGGGGCCAGTACGAGCAGTACTTC
CASSITGGQYEQYF
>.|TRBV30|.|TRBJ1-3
TGTGCCTGGAGTGAAATAGGGGGTCTCCTCTCTGGAAACACCATATATTTT
CAWSEIGGLLSGNTIYF
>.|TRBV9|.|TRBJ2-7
TGTGCCAGCAGCGTAGAGCCTTTCTCCTACGAGCAGTACTTC
CASSVEPFSYEQYF
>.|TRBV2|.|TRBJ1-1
TGTGCCAGCAGTGTGTGGCAGGGGAACACTGAAGCTTTCTTT
CASSVWQGNTEAFF
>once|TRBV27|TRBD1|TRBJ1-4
TGTGCCAGCAGTCCCACTCCCGGGACAGGCTACAACGAAAAACTGTTTTTT
CASSPTPGTGYNEKLFF
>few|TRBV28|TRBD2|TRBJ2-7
TGTGCCAGCAGTTTAATAGCTAGCGGGAGGGAGTACGAGCAGTACTTC
CASSLIASGREYEQYF
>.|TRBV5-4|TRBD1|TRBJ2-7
TGTGCCAGCAGCTTGGGGCAGGGGGCGATGGGCGAGCAGTACTTC
CASSLGQGAMGEQYF
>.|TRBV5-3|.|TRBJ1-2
TGTGCCAGAAGCACCTCGCGGAGTCTATTCTATGGCTACACCTTC
CARSTSRSLFYGYTF
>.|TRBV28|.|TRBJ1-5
TGTGCCAGCAGTTTTTTGGCTCAGCCCCAGCATTTT
CASSFLAQPQHF
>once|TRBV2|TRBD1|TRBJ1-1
TGTGCCAGTAAAAGACAGGGCTTGAGGACTGAAGCTTTCTTT
CASKRQGLRTEAFF